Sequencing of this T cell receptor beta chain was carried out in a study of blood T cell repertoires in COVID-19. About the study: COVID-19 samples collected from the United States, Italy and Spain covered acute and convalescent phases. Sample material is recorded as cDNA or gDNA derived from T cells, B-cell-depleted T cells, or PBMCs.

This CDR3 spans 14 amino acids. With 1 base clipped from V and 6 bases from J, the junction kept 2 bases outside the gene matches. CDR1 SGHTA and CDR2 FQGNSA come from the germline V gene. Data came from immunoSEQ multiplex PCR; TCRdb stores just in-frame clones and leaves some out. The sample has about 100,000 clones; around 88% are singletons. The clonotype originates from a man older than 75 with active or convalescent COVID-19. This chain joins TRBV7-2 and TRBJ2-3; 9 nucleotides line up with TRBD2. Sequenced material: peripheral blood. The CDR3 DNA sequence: TGTGCCAGCAGCTTAGGCCTAGCGGGGGATACGCAGTATTTT. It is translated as CASSLGLAGDTQYF.